These 9 T cell receptor beta chains originate from one sample sequenced in a study of blood T cells in healthy people across ages. Using a J-beta primer mix together with a sample-barcoded 5' primer, a second PCR was run for about 6 to 12 cycles. In TCRdb, the 5' RACE reads were re-called with MiXCR into one record per CDR3 protein. The data show some 710,000 distinct CDR3 sequences, over 20% seen once. Material for sequencing was blood. The source of these receptors is a man in his 70s in good health.

This clonotype was recorded a few times. This chain connects TRBV10-1 to TRBJ1-1; D possibly corresponds to TRBD1 (5 bases). Germline V gene data show CDR1 as WNHNN and CDR2 as SYGVQD (reference sequence). This CDR3 contains 11 residues. Trimming shortened V by 4 bases and J by 7 bases, and 7 bases separated the two germline ends. The CDR3 DNA is TGCGCCAGCAGTGGACAGAGTGAAGCTTTCTTT. Amino acids: CASSGQSEAFF.

A few counts support this clonotype. Compared with germline, one end of the junction differs, possibly owing to a read error. This chain uses TRBV12-3 or TRBV12-4 with TRBJ1-6; perhaps TRBD1 as D (6 bases). The CDR3 runs 14 residues. CDR3 amino acids: CASSLSGVGSPLHF. The CDR3 nucleotides read TGCGCCAGCAGCTTGTCAGGGGTTGGTTCACCCCTCCACTTT.

CDR3 coding DNA: TGTGCCAGCAGTTCCGGGGGGGGATTCTACGAGCAGTACTTC. Protein: CASSSGGGFYEQYF. The rearrangement uses TRBV6-6 and TRBJ2-5, with TRBD2 matching over 8 bases. The end of the DNA fits TRBJ2-7 better, so the J call may be wrong. Germline V gene sequence: CDR1 MNHNY, CDR2 SVGAGI (reference sequence). This CDR3 comprises 14 residues.

CDR3 in amino acids: CASSVPGLAGDEQFF. The CDR3 DNA sequence: TGTGCCAGCTCAGTCCCGGGACTAGCGGGAGATGAGCAGTTCTTC. This sequence joins TRBV18 and TRBJ2-5, with 14 bases matching TRBD2. The DNA matches TRBJ2-1 better at its end, which makes the J call doubtful. Germline CDR1 reads KGHSH; CDR2 reads LQKENI. This CDR3 contains 15 residues.

V gene TRBV6-2 or TRBV6-3 combines with J gene TRBJ1-5; D is unresolved. Germline values: CDR1 MNHEY, CDR2 SVGEGT. V was clipped by 6 bases and J by 3 bases, with 12 bases between them. This CDR3 has 14 amino acids. CDR3 protein: CASRYKGNNQPQHF. The CDR3 bases are TGTGCCAGCAGGTACAAGGGTAACAATCAGCCCCAGCATTTT.

This clonotype appeared a few times. The V and J genes are TRBV12-3 or TRBV12-4 and TRBJ2-7; 8 bases fit TRBD1. The V and J ends lost 5 bases and 2 bases, in that order; junction bases with no gene match: 5. The CDR3 runs to 14 residues. The CDR3 protein is CASSAGTGAYEQYV. Here the CDR3 DNA reads TGTGCCAGCAGTGCCGGGACAGGAGCCTACGAGCAGTACGTC.

This clonotype was detected a few times. The chain recombines TRBV21-1 with TRBJ1-6; TRBD1 reflects the table's D call only, with no check against the DNA. TRBV21-1 is annotated as a pseudogene. This CDR3 is built from 17 residues. The CDR3 DNA follows: TGTGCCAGCAGCATACCGACAGAGTCGACTCATAATTCACCCCTCCACTTT. Translated: CASSIPTESTHNSPLHF.

V and J are TRBV29-1 and TRBJ2-1, with TRBD2 as a possible D gene (6 bases). Germline V gene lookup returns CDR1 SQVTM and CDR2 ANQGSEA. Trimming stripped 7 bases from V and 8 bases from J, with 15 bases between. The CDR3 is 12 amino acids. CDR3 protein: CSETRGSHEQFF. In DNA form, the CDR3 reads TGCAGCGAAACTCGGGGGAGCCATGAGCAGTTCTTC.

This chain connects TRBV29-1 to TRBJ2-7; D possibly corresponds to TRBD2 (5 bases). The CDR3 spans 12 residues. V lost 4 bases, J lost 5 bases, and 12 bases lay in between. Germline lookup yields CDR1 SQVTM and CDR2 ANQGSEA. The CDR3 coding sequence is TGCAGCGTTGCGTCCGGGGATCACGAGCAGTACTTC. Its translation is CSVASGDHEQYF.